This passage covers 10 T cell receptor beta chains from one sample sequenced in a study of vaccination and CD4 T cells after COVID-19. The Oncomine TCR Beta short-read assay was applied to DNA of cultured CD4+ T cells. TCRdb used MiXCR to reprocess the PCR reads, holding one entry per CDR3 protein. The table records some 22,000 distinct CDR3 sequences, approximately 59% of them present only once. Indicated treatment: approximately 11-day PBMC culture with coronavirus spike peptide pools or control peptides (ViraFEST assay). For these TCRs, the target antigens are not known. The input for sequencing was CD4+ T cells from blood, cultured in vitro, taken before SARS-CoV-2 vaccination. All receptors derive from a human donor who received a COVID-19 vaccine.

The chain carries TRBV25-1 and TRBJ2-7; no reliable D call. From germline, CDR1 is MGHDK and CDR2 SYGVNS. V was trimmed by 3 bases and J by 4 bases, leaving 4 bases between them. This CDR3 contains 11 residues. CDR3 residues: CASSDPYEQYF. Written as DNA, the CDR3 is TGTGCCAGCAGTGACCCTTACGAGCAGTACTTC.

The CDR3 sequence is CASSIGEPQHF. DNA of the CDR3: TGTGCCAGTAGTATTGGAGAGCCCCAGCATTTT. The J gene is TRBJ1-5, the V gene TRBV19; D ambiguous. The length of the CDR3 is 11 residues. The germline V gene encodes CDR1 LNHDA and CDR2 SQIVND (reference sequence). Trimming removed 3 bases at V and 8 bases at J, with 5 bases between.

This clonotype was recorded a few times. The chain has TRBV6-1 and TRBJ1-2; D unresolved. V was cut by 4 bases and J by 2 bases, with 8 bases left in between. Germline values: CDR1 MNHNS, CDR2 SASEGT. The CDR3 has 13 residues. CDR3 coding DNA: TGTGCCAGCAGTGCAGTTCTGAACTATGGCTACACCTTC. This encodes CASSAVLNYGYTF.

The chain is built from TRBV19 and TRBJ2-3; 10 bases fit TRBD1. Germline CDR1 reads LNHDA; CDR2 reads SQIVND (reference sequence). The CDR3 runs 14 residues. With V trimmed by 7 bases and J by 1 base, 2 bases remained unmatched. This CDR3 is CASKGTGGTDTQYF. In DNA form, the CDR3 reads TGTGCCAGTAAGGGGACAGGGGGCACAGATACGCAGTATTTT.

In DNA, the CDR3 is TGTGCCAGCAGCTTAGTCGTCCAAGAGACCCAGTACTTC. Protein sequence: CASSLVVQETQYF. The chain carries TRBV7-2 and TRBJ2-5; unclear D gene. Between the trimmed V and J ends, which lost 1 base and 1 base, there was a span of 4 bases. Germline CDR1 and CDR2: SGHTA and FQGNSA. The CDR3 is made up of 13 amino acids.

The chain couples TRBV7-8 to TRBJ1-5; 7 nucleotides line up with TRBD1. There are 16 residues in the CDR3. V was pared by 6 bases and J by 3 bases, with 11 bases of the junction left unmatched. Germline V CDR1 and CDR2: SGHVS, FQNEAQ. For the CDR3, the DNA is TGTGCCAGCAGTTTAAACCCCGGGACAGTCAATCAGCCCCAGCATTTT. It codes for CASSLNPGTVNQPQHF.

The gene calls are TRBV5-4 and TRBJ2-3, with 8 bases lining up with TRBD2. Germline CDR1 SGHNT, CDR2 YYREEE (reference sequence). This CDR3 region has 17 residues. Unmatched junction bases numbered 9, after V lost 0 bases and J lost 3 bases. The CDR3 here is CASSLATAGGGTDTQYF. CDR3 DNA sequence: TGTGCCAGCAGCTTGGCAACGGCGGGAGGAGGGACAGATACGCAGTATTTT.

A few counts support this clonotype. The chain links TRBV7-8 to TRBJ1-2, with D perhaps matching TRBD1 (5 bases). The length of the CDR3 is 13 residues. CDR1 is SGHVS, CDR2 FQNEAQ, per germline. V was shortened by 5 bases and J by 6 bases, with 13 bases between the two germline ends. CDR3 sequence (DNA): TGTGCCAGCAGCCCCCGGGGGATTGATGGCTACACCTTC. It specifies CASSPRGIDGYTF.

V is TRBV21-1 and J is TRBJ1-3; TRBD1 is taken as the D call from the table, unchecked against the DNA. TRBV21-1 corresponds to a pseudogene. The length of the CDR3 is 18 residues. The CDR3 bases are TGTGCCATACTAGGACAGGGGGGAGAAGGTCTCGAGAGAAACACCATATATTTT. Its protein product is CAILGQGGEGLERNTIYF.

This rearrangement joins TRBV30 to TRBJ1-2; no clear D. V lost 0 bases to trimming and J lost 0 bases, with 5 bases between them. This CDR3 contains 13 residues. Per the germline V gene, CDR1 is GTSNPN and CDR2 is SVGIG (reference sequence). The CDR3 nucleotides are TGTGCCTGGAGTGTCCAGGCTAACTATGGCTACACCTTC. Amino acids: CAWSVQANYGYTF.